These 12 T cell receptor beta chains came from one sample sequenced in a study of blood T cells in healthy people across ages. PCR was performed a second time for about 6 to 11 cycles using a sample-barcoded 5' primer and a J-beta primer mix. A single record per CDR3 protein comes from TCRdb applying MiXCR to the 5' RACE reads. This repertoire shows 1.8 million or so distinct CDR3 sequences, around 40% found once; its top ten account for under 30%. The material sequenced was blood. These receptors were taken from a human donor in good health.

This clonotype has just a few counts. V gene TRBV20-1 combines with J gene TRBJ1-2; D is undetermined. V lost 1 base and J lost 2, with 11 bases in between. Germline loops: CDR1 DFQATT, CDR2 SNEGSKA (reference sequence). The CDR3 runs to 14 residues. In nucleotides, the CDR3 is TGCAGTGCTAGAGGTCAGGCCCGGAACTATGGCTACACCTTC. The encoded protein is CSARGQARNYGYTF.

This clonotype was recorded a few times. This chain links TRBV12-3 or TRBV12-4 with TRBJ1-1, with a tentative D call TRBD1 (6 bases). The V end lost 6 bases, the J end lost 5 bases, and 16 bases lay between the germline ends. The CDR3 has 14 residues. CDR3 nucleotides: TGTGCCAGCAGAAGGGGGGCGCGGGGTACTGAAGCTTTCTTT. This translates into CASRRGARGTEAFF.

The chain joins TRBV4-3 to TRBJ2-1, with 7 bases that match TRBD2. CDR3 length: 15 amino acids. J was trimmed by 10 bases and V by 0 bases; bases with no gene match: 9. Germline V gene data show CDR1 as LGHNA and CDR2 as YSLEER. DNA of the CDR3: TGCGCCAGCAGCCAAGAAACCCTAAAGCGGGGAGAGCAGTTCTTC. It codes for CASSQETLKRGEQFF.

This clonotype has more than one count but fewer than ten. The J gene is TRBJ2-7, the V gene TRBV27, with 8 bases that match TRBD1. The J segment lost 4 bases and the V segment lost 7 bases, leaving 9 bases of the junction unmatched. The germline V gene encodes CDR1 MNHEY and CDR2 SMNVEV (reference sequence). CDR3 length: 14 residues. CDR3 loop: CASKSGTGVYEQYF. The CDR3 region has the DNA TGTGCCAGCAAATCCGGGACAGGAGTTTACGAGCAGTACTTC.

The chain employs TRBV18 and TRBJ1-6; D is uncertain. Germline CDR1 and CDR2: KGHSH and LQKENI. V lost 3 bases and J lost 7, with 13 bases in between. This CDR3 has 15 amino acids. In nucleotides, the CDR3 is TGTGCCAGCTCACCTAACCTGGCAGGAAATTCACCCCTCCACTTT. Translated, it gives CASSPNLAGNSPLHF.

This clonotype has just a few counts. J is TRBJ1-2 and V is TRBV20-1, with D maybe TRBD1 (6 bases). The CDR3 length is 13 residues. Germline V gives CDR1 DFQATT, CDR2 SNEGSKA (reference sequence). Trimming removed 0 bases from V and 4 bases from J, with 9 bases in between. The CDR3 nucleotides are TGCAGTGCTAGAGATGAAGGGGGCTATGGCTACACCTTC. Protein sequence: CSARDEGGYGYTF.

The rearrangement joins TRBV27 to TRBJ2-1, with 10 bases identical to TRBD2. Germline assignment: CDR1 MNHEY and CDR2 SMNVEV (reference sequence). The junction had 8 bases not matched to a gene; V was cut back by 10 bases and J by 5 bases. The CDR3 is 14 residues long. CDR3 DNA sequence: TGTGCCACCGAGCGGGGGGGATTACACAATGAGCAGTTCTTC. Protein product: CATERGGLHNEQFF.

J is TRBJ2-7 and V is TRBV9; D may be TRBD1 or TRBD2 (5 bases each). Germline V gene sequence: CDR1 SGDLS, CDR2 YYNGEE. This CDR3 has 15 residues. Trimming shortened V by 1 base and J by 2 bases, and 13 bases separated the two germline ends. CDR3 sequence: CASSVSTGQTYEQYF. The CDR3 bases are TGTGCCAGCAGCGTATCAACGGGGCAAACCTACGAGCAGTACTTC.

The chain employs TRBV28 and TRBJ1-2, with D perhaps TRBD1 (5 bases). This CDR3 region has 14 residues. Per the germline V gene, CDR1 is MDHEN and CDR2 is SYDVKM. Trimming removed 7 bases at V and 5 bases at J, with 17 bases between. The CDR3 here is CASNDRYGGYGYTF. CDR3 coding DNA: TGTGCCAGCAATGACAGATATGGCGGGTATGGCTACACCTTC.

This clonotype appeared a single time. The V call is TRBV5-1, the J call TRBJ1-2; weak D call: TRBD1 (6 bases). Germline CDR1 and CDR2: SGHRS and YFSETQ. The CDR3 consists of 14 residues. The V gene lost 0 bases and the J gene lost 8 bases, with 14 bases spanning the gap. The CDR3 sequence: CASSLGVQGGGYTF. The CDR3, as DNA: TGCGCCAGCAGCTTGGGGGTACAGGGTGGAGGCTACACCTTC.

This clonotype was seen a handful of times. This sequence joins TRBV2 and TRBJ1-5, with TRBD1 identical over 9 bases. Looked up from germline, CDR1 is SNHLY and CDR2 is FYNNEI. Trimming took 6 bases from V and 6 from J; bases not matched to a gene: 6. The CDR3 sequence is 14 residues long. CDR3 region: CASRSTGGGQPQHF. The CDR3 DNA sequence: TGTGCCAGCAGGTCGACAGGGGGTGGTCAGCCCCAGCATTTT.

The rearrangement uses TRBV4-3 and TRBJ1-6, with D perhaps matching TRBD1 (5 bases). The V gene lost 5 bases and the J gene lost 7 bases, with 12 bases spanning the gap. CDR1 is LGHNA, CDR2 YSLEER, per germline. The CDR3 covers 14 residues. CDR3 coding DNA: TGCGCCAGCAGCTCGACAGCCGACAATTCACCCCTCCACTTT. Its protein is CASSSTADNSPLHF.